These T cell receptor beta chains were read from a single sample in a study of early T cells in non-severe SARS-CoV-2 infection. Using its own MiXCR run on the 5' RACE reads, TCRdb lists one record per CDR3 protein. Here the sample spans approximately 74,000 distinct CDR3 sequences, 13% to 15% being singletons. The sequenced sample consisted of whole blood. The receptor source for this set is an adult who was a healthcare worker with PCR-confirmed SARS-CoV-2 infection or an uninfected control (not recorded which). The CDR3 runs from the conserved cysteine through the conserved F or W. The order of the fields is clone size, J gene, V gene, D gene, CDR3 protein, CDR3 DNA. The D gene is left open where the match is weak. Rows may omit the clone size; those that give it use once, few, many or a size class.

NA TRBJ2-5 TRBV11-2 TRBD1 CASSAQTGGISETQYF TGTGCCAGCAGCGCCCAAACAGGGGGCATCTCGGAGACCCAGTACTTC
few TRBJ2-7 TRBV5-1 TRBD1 CASSLDSGGTSYEQYF TGCGCCAGCAGCTTGGATTCAGGGGGCACCTCCTACGAGCAGTACTTC
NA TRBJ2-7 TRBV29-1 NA CSVGPLRPGGGSEQYF TGCAGCGTTGGACCCCTCCGACCTGGGGGCGGGAGCGAGCAGTACTTC
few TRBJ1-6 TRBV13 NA CASSPRGSDNSPLHF TGTGCCAGCAGCCCCCGAGGGTCAGATAATTCACCCCTCCACTTT
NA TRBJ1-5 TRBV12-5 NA CASHGISNQPQHF TGTGCTAGTCACGGGATTAGCAATCAGCCCCAGCATTTT
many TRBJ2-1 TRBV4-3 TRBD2 CASSQETSGSYNEQFF TGCGCCAGCAGCCAAGAAACTAGCGGCTCCTACAATGAGCAGTTCTTC
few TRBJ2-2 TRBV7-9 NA CASSLEIASGELFF TGTGCCAGCAGCTTAGAAATAGCGAGCGGGGAGCTGTTTTTT
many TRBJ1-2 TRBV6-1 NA CASSEAQGPYYGYTF TGTGCCAGCAGTGAAGCTCAGGGGCCCTACTATGGCTACACCTTC
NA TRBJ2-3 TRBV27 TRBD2 CASSPTSGGAADTQYF TGTGCCAGCAGCCCGACTAGCGGGGGCGCAGCAGATACGCAGTATTTT
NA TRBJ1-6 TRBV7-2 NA CASSAGTGSHNSPLHF TGTGCCAGCAGCGCAGGAACAGGGTCCCATAATTCACCCCTCCACTTT
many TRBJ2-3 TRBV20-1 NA CSAPDGAKTQYF TGCAGTGCCCCCGACGGTGCTAAAACGCAGTATTTT
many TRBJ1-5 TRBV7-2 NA CASSLEGFGNQPQHF TGTGCCAGCAGCTTAGAAGGATTCGGAAATCAGCCCCAGCATTTT
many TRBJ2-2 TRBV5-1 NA CASSPGTANTGELFF TGTGCCAGCAGCCCAGGGACCGCGAACACCGGGGAGCTGTTTTTT
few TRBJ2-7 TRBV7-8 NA CASSLALVSYEQYF TGTGCCAGCAGCTTAGCGCTTGTCAGCTACGAGCAGTACTTC
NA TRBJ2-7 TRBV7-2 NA CASSSRDWRYEQYF TGTGCCAGCAGCTCCCGGGACTGGCGCTACGAGCAGTACTTC